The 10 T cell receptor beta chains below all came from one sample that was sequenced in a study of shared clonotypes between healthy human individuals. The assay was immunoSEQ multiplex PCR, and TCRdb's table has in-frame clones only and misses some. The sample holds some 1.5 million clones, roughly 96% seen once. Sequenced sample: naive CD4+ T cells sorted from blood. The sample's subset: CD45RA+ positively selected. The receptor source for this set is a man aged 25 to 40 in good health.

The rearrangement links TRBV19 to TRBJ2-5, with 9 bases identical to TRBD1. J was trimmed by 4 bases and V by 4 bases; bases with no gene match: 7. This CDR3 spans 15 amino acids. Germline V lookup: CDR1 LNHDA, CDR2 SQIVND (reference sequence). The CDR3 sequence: CASSKGQGIRETQYF. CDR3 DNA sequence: TGTGCCAGTAGTAAAGGACAGGGGATACGAGAGACCCAGTACTTC. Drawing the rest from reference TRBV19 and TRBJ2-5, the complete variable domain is DGGITQSPKYLFRKEGQNVTLSCEQNLNHDAMYWYRQDPGQGLRLIYYSQIVNDFQKGDIAEGYSVSREKKESFPLTVTSAQKNPTAFYLCASSKGQGIRETQYFGPGTRLLVL.

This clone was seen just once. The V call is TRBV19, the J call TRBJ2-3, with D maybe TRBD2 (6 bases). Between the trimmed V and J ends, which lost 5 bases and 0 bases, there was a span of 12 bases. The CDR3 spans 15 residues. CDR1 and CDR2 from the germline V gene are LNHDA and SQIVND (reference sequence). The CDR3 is CASSLRTTSTDTQYF. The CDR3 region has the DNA TGTGCCAGTAGTCTTCGGACTACTAGCACAGATACGCAGTATTTT.

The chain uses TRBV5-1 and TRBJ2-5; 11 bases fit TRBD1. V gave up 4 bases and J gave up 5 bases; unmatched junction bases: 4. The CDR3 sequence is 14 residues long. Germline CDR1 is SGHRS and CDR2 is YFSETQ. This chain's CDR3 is CASSRDRGWETQYF. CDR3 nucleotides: TGCGCCAGCAGCCGGGACAGGGGGTGGGAGACCCAGTACTTC.

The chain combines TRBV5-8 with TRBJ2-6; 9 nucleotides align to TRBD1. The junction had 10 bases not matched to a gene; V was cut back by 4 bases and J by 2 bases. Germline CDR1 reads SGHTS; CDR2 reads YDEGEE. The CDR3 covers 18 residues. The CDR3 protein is CASSRGDRDLTGANVLTF. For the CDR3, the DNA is TGTGCCAGCAGCCGAGGGGACAGGGATTTAACTGGGGCCAACGTCCTGACTTTC.

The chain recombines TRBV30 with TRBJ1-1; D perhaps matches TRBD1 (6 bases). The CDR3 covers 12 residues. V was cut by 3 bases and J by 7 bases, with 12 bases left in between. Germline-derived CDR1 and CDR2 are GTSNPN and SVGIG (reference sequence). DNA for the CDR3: TGTGCCTGGAGACAGGGTGGGGATGAAGCTTTCTTT. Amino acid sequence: CAWRQGGDEAFF.

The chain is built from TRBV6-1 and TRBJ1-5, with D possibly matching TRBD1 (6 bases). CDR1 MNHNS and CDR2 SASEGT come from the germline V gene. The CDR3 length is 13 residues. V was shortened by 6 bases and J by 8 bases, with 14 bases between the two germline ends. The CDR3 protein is CASRGQSWEPQHF. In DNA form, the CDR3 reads TGTGCCAGCAGAGGACAGTCCTGGGAGCCCCAGCATTTT.

The CDR3 nucleotides read TGTGCCAGCAGTCTAGGATTCGGACAGGGGAACACTGAAGCTTTCTTT. This gives the protein CASSLGFGQGNTEAFF. The chain joins TRBV11-1 to TRBJ1-1; 8 positions agree with TRBD1. V lost 6 bases and J lost 1; bases outside the gene matches: 10. Germline CDR1 SGHAT, CDR2 FQDESV (reference sequence). This CDR3 region has 16 residues.

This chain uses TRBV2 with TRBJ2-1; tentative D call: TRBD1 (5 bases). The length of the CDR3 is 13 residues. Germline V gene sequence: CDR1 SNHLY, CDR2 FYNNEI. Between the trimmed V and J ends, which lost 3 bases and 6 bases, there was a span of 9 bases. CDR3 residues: CASSDKGRNEQFF. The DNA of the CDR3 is TGTGCCAGCAGTGATAAGGGGCGCAATGAGCAGTTCTTC.

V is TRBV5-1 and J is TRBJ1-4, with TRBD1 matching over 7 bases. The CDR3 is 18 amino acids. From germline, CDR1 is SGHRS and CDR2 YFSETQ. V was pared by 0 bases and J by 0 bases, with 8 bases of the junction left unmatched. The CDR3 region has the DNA TGCGCCAGCAGCTTGGACGACAGGGTGCCCGCAACTAATGAAAAACTGTTTTTT. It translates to CASSLDDRVPATNEKLFF.

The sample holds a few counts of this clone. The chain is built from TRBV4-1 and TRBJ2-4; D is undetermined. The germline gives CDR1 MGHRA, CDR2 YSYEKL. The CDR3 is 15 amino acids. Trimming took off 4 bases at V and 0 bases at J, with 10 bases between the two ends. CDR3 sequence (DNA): TGCGCCAGCAGCCTACTAAACCTAGCCAAAAACATTCAGTACTTC. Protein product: CASSLLNLAKNIQYF.